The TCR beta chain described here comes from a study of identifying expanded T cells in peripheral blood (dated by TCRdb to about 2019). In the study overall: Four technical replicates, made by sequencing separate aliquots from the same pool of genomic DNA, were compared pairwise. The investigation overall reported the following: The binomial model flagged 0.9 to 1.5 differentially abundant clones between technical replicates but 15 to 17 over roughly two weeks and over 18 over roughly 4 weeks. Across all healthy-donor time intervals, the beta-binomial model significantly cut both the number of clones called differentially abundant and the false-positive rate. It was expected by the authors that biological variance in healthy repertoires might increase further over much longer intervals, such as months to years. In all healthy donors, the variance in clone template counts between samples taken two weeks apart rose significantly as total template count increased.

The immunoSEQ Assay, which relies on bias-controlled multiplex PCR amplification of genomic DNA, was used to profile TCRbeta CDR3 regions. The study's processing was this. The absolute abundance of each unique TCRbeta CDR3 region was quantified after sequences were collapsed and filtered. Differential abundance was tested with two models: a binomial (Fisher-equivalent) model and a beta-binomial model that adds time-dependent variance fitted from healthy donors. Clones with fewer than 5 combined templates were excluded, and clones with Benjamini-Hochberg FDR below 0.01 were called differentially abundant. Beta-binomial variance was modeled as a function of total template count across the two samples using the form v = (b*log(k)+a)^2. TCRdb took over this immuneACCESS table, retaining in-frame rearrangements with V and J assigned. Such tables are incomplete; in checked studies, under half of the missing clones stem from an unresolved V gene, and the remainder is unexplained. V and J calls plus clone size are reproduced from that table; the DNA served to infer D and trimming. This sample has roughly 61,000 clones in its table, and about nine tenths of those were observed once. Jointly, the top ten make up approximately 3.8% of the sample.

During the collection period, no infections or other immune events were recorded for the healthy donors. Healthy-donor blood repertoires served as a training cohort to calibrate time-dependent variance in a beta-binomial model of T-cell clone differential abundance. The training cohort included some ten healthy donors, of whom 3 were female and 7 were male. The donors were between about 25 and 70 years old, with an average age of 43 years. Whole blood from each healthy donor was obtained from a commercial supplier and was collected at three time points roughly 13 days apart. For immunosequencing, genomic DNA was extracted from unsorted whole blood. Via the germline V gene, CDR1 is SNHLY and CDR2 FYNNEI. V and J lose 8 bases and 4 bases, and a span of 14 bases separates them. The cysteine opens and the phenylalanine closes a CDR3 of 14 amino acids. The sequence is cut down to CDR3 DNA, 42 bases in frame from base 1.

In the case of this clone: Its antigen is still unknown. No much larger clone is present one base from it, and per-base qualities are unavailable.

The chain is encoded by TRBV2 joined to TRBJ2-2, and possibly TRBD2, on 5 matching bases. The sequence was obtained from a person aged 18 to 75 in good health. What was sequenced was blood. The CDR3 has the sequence CASDPDSRTGELFF. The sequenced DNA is TGTGCCAGCGATCCGGACTCACGCACCGGGGAGCTGTTTTTT.